Presented here are 11 T cell receptor beta chains from one specimen sequenced in a study of blood T cell repertoires in COVID-19. Generated by immunoSEQ multiplex PCR, the TCRdb table keeps only in-frame clones and is missing some. The table includes hundreds of thousands of clones, around nine tenths detected once. Input material: peripheral blood. The receptors were sampled from a woman aged 55-70 years who had recovered from COVID-19.

The count of this clone is one. This sequence joins TRBV5-1 and TRBJ2-5; 11 positions agree with TRBD2. Germline V gene sequence: CDR1 SGHRS, CDR2 YFSETQ. V dropped 1 base and J dropped 2; count of bases not matched to a gene: 4. The CDR3 consists of 16 residues. CDR3 residues: CASSLNSGGVQETQYF. The CDR3 region has the DNA TGCGCCAGCAGCTTGAATAGCGGGGGGGTACAAGAGACCCAGTACTTC. The full variable domain, in which reference TRBV5-1 and TRBJ2-5 provide the parts outside the CDR3, is KAGVTQTPRYLIKTRGQQVTLSCSPISGHRSVSWYQQTPGQGLQFLFEYFSETQRNKGNFPGRFSGRQFSNSRSEMNVSTLELGDSALYLCASSLNSGGVQETQYFGPGTRLLVL.

V is TRBV3-1 (or the pseudogene TRBV3-2) and J is TRBJ2-7; D gene ambiguous. The V end was cut by 4 bases, the J end by 6 bases, with 13 bases between. The CDR3 loop spans 13 amino acids. Germline lookup yields CDR1 LGHDT and CDR2 YNNKEL (reference sequence). The chain's CDR3 is CASSLPFSGEQYF. In DNA, the CDR3 is TGTGCCAGCAGCCTCCCTTTCAGTGGCGAGCAGTACTTC.

The CDR3 nucleotides are TGTGCCAGCAGCCAGACCGGGGGGAGCTCCTACAATGAGCAGTTCTTC. Translation: CASSQTGGSSYNEQFF. This sequence joins TRBV14 and TRBJ2-1; 7 bases agree with TRBD2. This CDR3 comprises 16 residues. V trimming: 3 bases; J trimming: 0 bases; junction bases outside the gene matches: 5. Germline CDR1 SGHDN, CDR2 FVKESK.

CDR3 bases: TGTGCCAGCAGCGGCGGGGGGGACTCTAGTACGCAGTATTTT. It encodes CASSGGGDSSTQYF. The V and J genes are TRBV9 and TRBJ2-3; 9 nucleotides match TRBD2. Germline V CDR1 and CDR2: SGDLS, YYNGEE. The CDR3 covers 14 residues. The ends lost 3 bases at V and 8 bases at J; junction bases unmatched: 7.

This clone has just a few counts. This chain uses TRBV6-5 with TRBJ1-6, with D possibly being TRBD1 (5 bases). The CDR3 is 15 residues long. With 9 bases removed from V and 0 bases from J, the gap between germline ends came to 12 bases. Per the germline V gene, CDR1 is MNHEY and CDR2 is SVGAGI. CDR3 region: CASQGPSSYNSPLHF. CDR3 DNA: TGTGCCAGTCAGGGCCCGAGCTCCTATAATTCACCCCTCCACTTT.

This clone appeared a few times. The gene calls are TRBV5-1 and TRBJ1-1, with TRBD1 matching over 7 bases. Unmatched junction bases numbered 1, after V lost 4 bases and J lost 1 base. The CDR3 is 13 amino acids. CDR1 and CDR2 from the germline V gene are SGHRS and YFSETQ. The DNA of the CDR3 is TGCGCCAGCAGCCGGACAGGGAACACTGAAGCTTTCTTT. Translated: CASSRTGNTEAFF.

This CDR3 reads CASGWGQGSNSPLHF. The CDR3 DNA is TGTGCCAGCGGTTGGGGACAGGGGAGTAATTCACCCCTCCACTTT. This sequence joins TRBV2 and TRBJ1-6; 10 bases fit TRBD1. Per germline, CDR1 SNHLY and CDR2 FYNNEI. This CDR3 contains 15 residues. Losses at the gene ends were 8 bases for V and 6 bases for J; bases not matched to a gene: 7.

This sequence joins TRBV6-5 and TRBJ1-5, with TRBD1 as a possible D gene (6 bases). This CDR3 is built from 15 residues. Germline CDR1 and CDR2: MNHEY and SVGAGI. V lost 4 bases and J 7 bases, leaving 17 bases between the germline ends. The CDR3 DNA reads as TGTGCCAGCAGTTGGGCACAGGGTTCCCAGCAGCCCCAGCATTTT. Translation gives CASSWAQGSQQPQHF.

V usage is TRBV2 and J usage is TRBJ2-1; TRBD1 matches 8 bases. Germline trimming cut 2 bases from V and 9 bases from J; bases unmatched to any gene: 12. There are 16 residues in the CDR3. Germline V gene sequence: CDR1 SNHLY, CDR2 FYNNEI. CDR3 amino acids: CASSESSGQVLSEQFF. DNA for the CDR3: TGTGCCAGCAGTGAAAGTTCGGGACAGGTCCTAAGTGAGCAGTTCTTC. Based on the CDR3 plus reference TRBV2 and TRBJ2-1, the full variable domain is EPEVTQTPSHQVTQMGQEVILRCVPISNHLYFYWYRQILGQKVEFLVSFYNNEISEKSEIFDDQFSVERPDGSNFTLKIRSTKLEDSAMYFCASSESSGQVLSEQFFGPGTRLTVL.

The chain uses TRBV6-5 and TRBJ2-2, with TRBD1 matching over 9 bases. With V trimmed by 6 bases and J by 2 bases, 4 bases remained unmatched. The CDR3 runs to 15 residues. Germline V gene data show CDR1 as MNHEY and CDR2 as SVGAGI. CDR3 protein: CASSRQGGNTGELFF. CDR3 nucleotide sequence: TGTGCCAGCAGCCGACAGGGGGGAAACACCGGGGAGCTGTTTTTT.

This chain connects TRBV5-4 to TRBJ1-5; the match to TRBD1 covers 7 bases. Losses at the gene ends were 2 bases for V and 3 bases for J; bases not matched to a gene: 5. CDR1 and CDR2 (germline): SGHNT, YYREEE (reference sequence). CDR3 length: 15 residues. CDR3 in amino acids: CASSFGGGPNQPQHF. The CDR3 bases are TGTGCCAGCAGCTTTGGAGGGGGCCCCAATCAGCCCCAGCATTTT.